Listed below are T cell receptor beta chains from one sample, sequenced in a study of early T cells in non-severe SARS-CoV-2 infection. Each CDR3 protein is one row after TCRdb ran MiXCR on the 5' RACE reads. Among over 30,000 distinct CDR3 sequences listed, under 4.5% were seen once. Source material: whole blood. These receptors were taken from an adult who was a healthcare worker with PCR-confirmed SARS-CoV-2 infection or an uninfected control (not recorded which). The CDR3 runs from the conserved cysteine through the conserved F or W. A D gene is named only where the DNA matches it firmly. Expanded clones are given a class, and other clones once, few, many or no size at all.

v_call	d_call	clone_size	cdr3_length	j_call	cdr3_aa	cdr3_nt
TRBV20-1	TRBD2	many	15	TRBJ2-3	CSASEASGISDTQYF	TGCAGTGCTAGCGAGGCTAGCGGAATATCGGATACGCAGTATTTT
TRBV7-2	TRBD2	many	16	TRBJ2-7	CASSLARLAGGQEQYF	TGTGCCAGCAGCTTAGCGCGCCTAGCGGGGGGGCAGGAGCAGTACTTC
TRBV10-3	.	many	12	TRBJ1-1	CAISENTREAFF	TGTGCCATCAGCGAAAACACCCGTGAAGCTTTCTTT
TRBV6-5	TRBD2	many	15	TRBJ2-1	CASSYGGDSYNEQFF	TGTGCCAGCAGTTACGGGGGGGACTCCTACAATGAGCAGTTCTTC
TRBV6-4	TRBD2	many	17	TRBJ2-3	CASSPLAGGISTDTQYF	TGTGCCAGCAGCCCACTAGCGGGCGGAATTAGCACAGATACGCAGTATTTT
TRBV3-1	TRBD2	.	15	TRBJ2-1	CASSQARGAYNEQFF	TGTGCCAGCAGCCAGGCTCGGGGGGCCTACAATGAGCAGTTCTTC
TRBV7-2	.	few	14	TRBJ1-6	CASSLVGFNSPLHF	TGTGCCAGCAGCTTAGTGGGATTCAATTCACCCCTCCACTTT
TRBV4-1	.	few	11	TRBJ2-3	CASREGDTQYF	TGCGCCAGCAGGGAGGGAGATACGCAGTATTTT
TRBV24-1	.	many	14	TRBJ2-7	CATSPGQGIGEQYF	TGTGCCACCAGTCCTGGCCAGGGGATTGGCGAGCAGTACTTC
TRBV18	.	few	13	TRBJ2-7	CASSPRGLYEQYF	TGTGCCAGCTCACCAAGGGGCCTCTACGAGCAGTACTTC
TRBV18	.	many	16	TRBJ1-5	CASSPMAGVHNQPQHF	TGTGCCAGCTCACCAATGGCCGGGGTCCACAATCAGCCCCAGCATTTT
TRBV12-5	.	many	10	TRBJ1-2	CASGLVQTGF	TGTGCTAGTGGTTTGGTACAAACCGGCTTC
TRBV11-3	TRBD1	many	16	TRBJ1-1	CASSPGGTGVPTEAFF	TGTGCCAGCAGCCCCGGAGGGACAGGGGTGCCCACTGAAGCTTTCTTT
TRBV29-1	.	few	12	TRBJ2-7	CSVAEDPYEQYF	TGCAGCGTTGCGGAGGACCCCTACGAGCAGTACTTC
TRBV18	.	.	14	TRBJ1-3	CASSSDIVGNTIYF	TGTGCCAGCTCATCCGACATTGTCGGAAACACCATATATTTT
TRBV7-6	.	.	14	TRBJ2-1	CASSFGGPTNEQFF	TGTGCCAGCAGCTTTGGCGGGCCCACCAATGAGCAGTTCTTC
TRBV11-2	.	many	15	TRBJ1-5	CASSFPLLGRQPQHF	TGTGCCAGCAGCTTTCCCCTCCTTGGGAGGCAGCCCCAGCATTTT
TRBV19	TRBD1	many	14	TRBJ1-2	CASSRSTGNYGYTF	TGTGCCAGTAGTCGATCGACAGGGAACTATGGCTACACCTTC
TRBV6-5	TRBD1	many	13	TRBJ2-5	CASSYDRVKTQYF	TGTGCCAGCAGTTACGACAGGGTGAAGACCCAGTACTTC
TRBV10-3	TRBD2	many	15	TRBJ2-5	CAISGNLRGQETQYF	TGTGCCATCAGTGGAAATTTGCGGGGGCAAGAGACCCAGTACTTC
TRBV5-6	.	many	14	TRBJ1-1	CASSKPQGYTEAFF	TGTGCCAGCAGCAAACCACAGGGATACACTGAAGCTTTCTTT
TRBV19	.	.	13	TRBJ2-1	CASSMWAYNEQFF	TGTGCCAGTAGTATGTGGGCATACAATGAGCAGTTCTTC
TRBV6-1	.	.	13	TRBJ1-2	CATTRSRLGAYTF	TGTGCCACCACACGGTCCAGGTTGGGCGCATACACCTTC
TRBV27	.	many	15	TRBJ2-5	CASSPSLKREETQYF	TGTGCCAGCAGTCCGTCCCTTAAGCGGGAAGAGACCCAGTACTTC
TRBV7-3	TRBD1	few	16	TRBJ2-2	CASSLTSGGRGGELFF	TGTGCCAGCAGCTTAACCTCAGGGGGTCGCGGCGGGGAGCTGTTTTTT
TRBV12-3/TRBV12-4	TRBD1	many	15	TRBJ1-1	CASSPGQGGGTEAFF	TGTGCCAGCAGCCCGGGACAGGGCGGGGGCACTGAAGCTTTCTTT